Below, 16 T cell receptor beta chains from the same sample are listed, as sequenced in a study of cytomegalovirus exposure and HLA in healthy donors. Amplification used 60 Vbeta primers and 13 Jbeta primers. Profiling relied on immunoSEQ multiplex PCR, and the TCRdb table lists in-frame clones only, not all of them. The sample shows under 200,000 clones, roughly 76% of them seen only once. The sample taken for sequencing was PBMCs. The receptors shown here come from a human donor in good health.

This clone has only one observation. The sample has other DNA sequences that encode this CDR3 too. This chain connects TRBV9 to TRBJ2-7; no reliable D call. Germline V gives CDR1 SGDLS, CDR2 YYNGEE. Trimming shortened V by 0 bases and J by 0 bases, and 7 bases separated the two germline ends. This CDR3 spans 14 amino acids. DNA of the CDR3: TGTGCCAGCAGCGTAGACCCTAGCTCCTACGAGCAGTACTTC. The encoded protein is CASSVDPSSYEQYF.

As regards this clone: Relative to the germline gene, one junction end is altered; a read error may explain this. The rearrangement links TRBV9 to TRBJ2-7; the match to TRBD1 covers 9 bases. Germline CDR1 and CDR2: SGDLS and YYNGEE. This CDR3 has 15 amino acids. For the CDR3, the DNA is TGTGCCAGCAGCGAGACAGGGGGGTCCTCCTATGAGCAGTACTTC. The encoded protein is CASSETGGSSYEQYF.

The genes are TRBV9 and TRBJ2-3; weak D call: TRBD1 (5 bases). This CDR3 is built from 14 residues. V was clipped by 4 bases and J by 0 bases, with 9 bases between them. The germline V gene has CDR1 SGDLS and CDR2 YYNGEE. The CDR3, as DNA: TGTGCCAGCAGCCCCCAGGGTAGCACAGATACGCAGTATTTT. Protein product: CASSPQGSTDTQYF.

The gene calls are TRBV15 and TRBJ2-1; 8 nucleotides agree with TRBD2. This CDR3 is built from 16 residues. Germline lookup yields CDR1 LNHNV and CDR2 YYDKDF (reference sequence). V trimming: 0 bases; J trimming: 7 bases; junction bases outside the gene matches: 8. Here the CDR3 DNA reads TGTGCCACCAGCAGAGATTCCGGGGGGGCCATGAATGAGCAGTTCTTC. This sequence encodes CATSRDSGGAMNEQFF.

V usage is TRBV7-6 and J usage is TRBJ2-1; no clear D. The CDR3 covers 13 residues. Germline values: CDR1 SGHVS, CDR2 FNYEAQ. The V end lost 5 bases, the J end lost 3 bases, and 8 bases lay between the germline ends. The CDR3 coding sequence is TGTGCCAGCAGCCCTAGAAACTACAATGAGCAGTTCTTC. Protein sequence: CASSPRNYNEQFF. Using reference TRBV7-6 and TRBJ2-1 for the parts outside the CDR3, the full variable domain is GAGVSQSPRYKVTKRGQDVALRCDPISGHVSLYWYRQALGQGPEFLTYFNYEAQQDKSGLPNDRFSAERPEGSISTLTIQRTEQRDSAMYRCASSPRNYNEQFFGPGTRLTVL.

This clone was detected only a few times. The same CDR3 is also encoded by other DNA sequences in this sample. The genes are TRBV7-9 and TRBJ1-3; D is perhaps TRBD1 (5 bases). Germline loops: CDR1 SEHNR, CDR2 FQNEAQ (reference sequence). The CDR3 is made up of 14 amino acids. V was cut by 5 bases and J by 2 bases, with 10 bases left in between. In DNA, the CDR3 is TGTGCCAGCAGCCTCCAGGGAACTGGAAACACCATATATTTT. It yields the protein CASSLQGTGNTIYF.

V usage is TRBV4-2 and J usage is TRBJ2-7; 16 bases agree with TRBD2. J lost 6 bases, V lost 4 bases, and 9 bases had no gene match. Germline V gene data show CDR1 as LGHNA and CDR2 as YNFKEQ. The CDR3 is 17 residues long. The CDR3 DNA sequence: TGTGCCAGCAGCCCGGGACTAGCGGGGGGGCGATGGATCGAGCAGTACTTC. Translation gives CASSPGLAGGRWIEQYF.

This chain uses TRBV6-4 with TRBJ2-3; possible D gene TRBD1, 5 bases. CDR3 length: 15 residues. Looked up from germline, CDR1 is MRHNA and CDR2 is SNTAGT. Trimming removed 4 bases at V and 2 bases at J, with 13 bases between. CDR3 sequence (DNA): TGTGCCAGCAGTGTGGATGGGGCATTCACAGATACGCAGTATTTT. Protein sequence: CASSVDGAFTDTQYF.

The chain is built from TRBV18 and TRBJ2-5; possible D gene TRBD2, 6 bases. The V end lost 4 bases, the J end lost 5 bases, and 14 bases lay between the germline ends. This CDR3 has 14 amino acids. Germline CDR1 reads KGHSH; CDR2 reads LQKENI. CDR3 nucleotides: TGTGCCAGCTCACTGACGACTAGGTTGGAGACCCAGTACTTC. Protein product: CASSLTTRLETQYF.

This clone turned up a few times. The V call is TRBV6-5, the J call TRBJ1-4; D possibly corresponds to TRBD1 (5 bases). In germline, CDR1 is MNHEY, CDR2 SVGAGI. The CDR3 has 16 residues. Trimming left V 0 bases short and J 0 bases short, with 8 bases between. The CDR3 loop reads CASSYSGGATNEKLFF. The CDR3, as DNA: TGTGCCAGCAGTTACTCGGGGGGTGCAACTAATGAAAAACTGTTTTTT.

The V call is TRBV19, the J call TRBJ1-2; TRBD1 might be the D (5 bases). CDR1 is LNHDA, CDR2 SQIVND, per germline (reference sequence). The V gene lost 5 bases and the J gene lost 4 bases, with 14 bases spanning the gap. The length of the CDR3 is 14 residues. The CDR3 region has the DNA TGTGCCAGTAGTCCCGCGGGGGGAGGCTATGGCTACACCTTC. Translation gives CASSPAGGGYGYTF.

The sample holds one count of this clone. The rearrangement uses TRBV5-1 and TRBJ2-1; 9 bases are a match to TRBD2. The CDR3 length is 16 residues. Germline-derived CDR1 and CDR2 are SGHRS and YFSETQ. Losses at the gene ends were 0 bases for V and 3 bases for J; bases not matched to a gene: 4. CDR3 protein: CASSLEGGGGYNEQFF. Written as DNA, the CDR3 is TGCGCCAGCAGCTTGGAAGGCGGGGGGGGCTACAATGAGCAGTTCTTC.

V usage is TRBV9 and J usage is TRBJ1-2; 7 bases are a match to TRBD1. Unmatched junction bases numbered 7, after V lost 4 bases and J lost 4 bases. The CDR3 runs 14 residues. Germline V gives CDR1 SGDLS, CDR2 YYNGEE. The CDR3 DNA is TGTGCCAGCAGCCCTTGGACAGGAGGCTATGGCTACACCTTC. It translates to CASSPWTGGYGYTF.

The chain couples TRBV6-1 to TRBJ2-1; TRBD2 matches 8 bases. With 6 bases clipped from V and 2 bases from J, the junction kept 3 bases outside the gene matches. There are 14 residues in the CDR3. The germline V gene encodes CDR1 MNHNS and CDR2 SASEGT. CDR3 in amino acids: CASRTGGTYNEQFF. The CDR3 nucleotides read TGTGCCAGCAGAACGGGGGGGACCTACAATGAGCAGTTCTTC.

This clone was seen once. The chain has TRBV4-2 and TRBJ1-1; TRBD1 matches at 8 bases. The trim removed 3 bases at V and 3 bases at J, leaving 12 bases unmatched. CDR3 length equals 17 residues. Germline V gives CDR1 LGHNA, CDR2 YNFKEQ. CDR3 nucleotide sequence: TGTGCCAGCAGCCACTGGACAGGGAGGATAACGGACACTGAAGCTTTCTTT. Its translation: CASSHWTGRITDTEAFF.

The CDR3 sequence is CASSSSSGSTEAFF. In DNA form, the CDR3 reads TGCGCCAGCAGCTCGTCATCAGGGTCGACTGAAGCTTTCTTT. The V call is TRBV5-1, the J call TRBJ1-1; D perhaps matches TRBD1 (5 bases). V dropped 3 bases and J dropped 5 bases, with 14 bases sitting between them. Germline lookup yields CDR1 SGHRS and CDR2 YFSETQ. This CDR3 has 14 amino acids. Using reference TRBV5-1 and TRBJ1-1 for the parts outside the CDR3, the full variable domain is KAGVTQTPRYLIKTRGQQVTLSCSPISGHRSVSWYQQTPGQGLQFLFEYFSETQRNKGNFPGRFSGRQFSNSRSEMNVSTLELGDSALYLCASSSSSGSTEAFFGQGTRLTVV.